Given below is one TCR beta chain in context. What this receptor recognizes is not known. Base quality data are lacking; no much larger clone is found one base away. The sample's time point label is to be understood as: baseline before first vaccination. Vaccinee samples came from UK trials COV001 and COV002, including a single-blind randomized controlled phase 2/3 trial of AZD1222 (ChAdOx1 nCoV-19) in healthy adults. Trial participant PBMC samples were collected at day 0 and day 28 after the second dose for TCRbeta chain sequencing. CDR1 and CDR2 were assigned from the germline V gene as SGDLS and YYNGEE. The CDR3 covers 13 residues, taking in both the cysteine and the phenylalanine. Only CDR3 DNA is held: 39 bases, read in frame from base 1. Trimming takes 3 bases from V and 3 bases from J, and the germline ends sit 6 bases apart. The source of the sample is a study of T cell responses to AZD1222 COVID-19 vaccine (dated by TCRdb to the early 2020s). As for the study more broadly: AZD1222 recipients with second doses at about 4 weeks or about 12 weeks were pooled, because spike-specific TCR depth and breadth did not differ between schedules. Trial participants were enrolled into age subgroups of 18-55, 56-69 and 70-plus years, which contained about 150, 28 and 57 TCR-sequenced participants, respectively. TCR sequencing covered over 230 trial participants: approximately 200 given two doses of AZD1222 and 26 given two doses of MenACWY control vaccine.

The investigation overall reported the following: Vaccine-associated CD4 TCRs spanned the whole spike protein, with dominant responses in regions 160-218 and 743-854. In the small 56-69-year group, the increase in depth fell short of significance, most likely because of low power. Nearly half of unique spike-specific TCRs reportedly recognized epitopes outside regions mutated in the B.1.351 and B.1.1.7 variants. Participants were mostly white British, with more females than males. The authors suggested clonal diversity may have been underestimated. After two AZD1222 doses, both the breadth and the depth of spike-specific TCRs were significantly higher than at day 0 and than in MenACWY recipients. Conclusions about previously exposed vaccinees were limited because only a handful of AZD1222 recipients were SARS-CoV-2 seropositive at baseline. Because no samples from the day 14 peak response were available, repertoires could be characterized only after the peak T cell response.

The CDR3 regions of human TCRbeta chains were analyzed by immunosequencing. The authors' analysis ran thus. Repertoire TCRs were matched against a reference library of SARS-CoV-2-specific TCRs generated with the MIRA antigen-specificity platform. Breadth was defined as the fraction of unique TCRs that were SARS-CoV-2-associated, and depth was defined as the fraction of total T cells that were SARS-CoV-2-associated. Using the MIRA data, each spike-specific TCR was assigned both to the spike region to which the TCR was reactive and to a CD4 or CD8 class. Log10-transformed breadth and depth values were compared by one-way ANOVA with Sidak's multiple comparisons tests. TCRdb carries this immuneACCESS record with in-frame sequences only. Its versions omit some clonotypes, under half of them owing to an unresolved V gene in the studies checked, with the rest unexplained. That table furnishes V, J and clone size, whereas the DNA furnished D and trimming. The sample table records some 100,000 clones; around nine tenths of these occur just once. Around 15% of the sample goes to the ten largest clones.

The sample consisted of peripheral blood, taken on day 0 of AZD1222 vaccination. The receptor was derived from an adult in good health. The rearranged segments are TRBV9 and TRBJ2-2; the D element could tentatively be TRBD1 or TRBD2, as 5 bases agree for each. The CDR3 has the sequence CASSGGYTGELFF. DNA sequence: TGTGCCAGCAGCGGGGGGTACACCGGGGAGCTGTTTTTT.